This is a list of T cell receptor beta chains from one sample in a study of blood T cell repertoires in COVID-19. Sequenced by immunoSEQ multiplex PCR; TCRdb stores in-frame clones only, minus some. The data hold under 150,000 clones, with almost 85% observed a single time. The material sequenced was peripheral blood. These receptor sequences come from a man in his sixties with acute or convalescent COVID-19. Each CDR3 is given with its conserved first and last residue. D genes are given only for firm matches. The size of a clone is reported for some rows only, either as once, few or many, or as a class for expanded clones.

>TRBD1|NA|TRBJ1-1|TRBV12-3/TRBV12-4
CASSLADRVAFF
TGTGCCAGCAGTTTAGCGGACAGGGTAGCTTTCTTT
>NA|NA|TRBJ2-5|TRBV11-2
CASSPRRGGETQYF
TGTGCCAGCAGCCCCCGGAGGGGTGGGGAGACCCAGTACTTC
>TRBD2|NA|TRBJ2-2|TRBV24-1
CATSSSGKNTGELFF
TGTGCCACCAGTTCTAGCGGAAAGAACACCGGGGAGCTGTTTTTT
>TRBD1|few|TRBJ2-7|TRBV5-1
CASSLDRGDDEQYF
TGCGCCAGCAGCTTGGACAGGGGGGACGACGAGCAGTACTTC
>NA|NA|TRBJ2-2|TRBV10-3
CAISVDRTHLTGELFF
TGTGCCATCAGTGTAGACAGGACTCACTTAACCGGGGAGCTGTTTTTT
>NA|NA|TRBJ1-2|TRBV5-1
CASSLDSIDGYTF
TGCGCCAGCAGCTTGGACAGCATTGATGGCTACACCTTC
>NA|NA|TRBJ1-1|TRBV5-1
CASSRAGNTEAFF
TGCGCCAGCAGCCGGGCGGGGAACACTGAAGCTTTCTTT
>TRBD1|NA|TRBJ1-5|TRBV6-1
CASSEIEGRGNQPQHF
TGTGCCAGCAGTGAAATAGAAGGCAGGGGGAATCAGCCCCAGCATTTT
>NA|once|TRBJ2-7|TRBV12-3/TRBV12-4
CASALKHEQYF
TGTGCCAGCGCGTTAAAGCACGAGCAGTACTTC
>TRBD1|NA|TRBJ2-7|TRBV10-3
CAIRGVAGGEEQYF
TGTGCCATCAGGGGAGTCGCAGGGGGCGAAGAGCAGTACTTC
>TRBD2|NA|TRBJ2-3|TRBV7-8
CASSLTLLAGGLSTDTQYF
TGTGCCAGCAGCTTAACATTACTAGCGGGGGGGCTCAGCACAGATACGCAGTATTTT
>NA|NA|TRBJ2-7|TRBV13
CASSLAGSFSYEQYF
TGTGCCAGCAGCTTAGCGGGTAGTTTCTCCTACGAGCAGTACTTC
>NA|NA|TRBJ2-7|TRBV27
CASSAQGWYEQYF
TGTGCCAGCAGTGCACAGGGATGGTACGAGCAGTACTTC
>TRBD1|NA|TRBJ1-2|TRBV5-5
CASSYDRGLGYGYTF
TGTGCCAGCAGCTACGACAGGGGGCTTGGGTATGGCTACACCTTC
>TRBD1|NA|TRBJ1-1|TRBV27
CATSRGLNTEAFF
TGTGCCACCAGCAGGGGGCTGAACACTGAAGCTTTCTTT
>NA|NA|TRBJ2-5|TRBV7-9
CASSSDVRGLGETQYF
TGTGCCAGCAGCTCGGATGTCCGGGGATTAGGAGAGACCCAGTACTTC
>TRBD1|NA|TRBJ1-2|TRBV11-1
CASSLRTGDGYTF
TGTGCCAGCAGCCTCCGGACAGGTGATGGCTACACCTTC
>NA|NA|TRBJ1-1|TRBV30
CAWTSPGTPEAFF
TGTGCCTGGACCTCACCTGGGACACCTGAAGCTTTCTTT
>NA|few|TRBJ1-2|TRBV7-2
CASSSGQRYGYTF
TGTGCCAGCAGCTCCGGACAGCGTTATGGCTACACCTTC
>NA|NA|TRBJ1-5|TRBV4-1
CASSQDQRAGNNQPQHF
TGCGCCAGCAGCCAAGATCAAAGGGCAGGGAACAATCAGCCCCAGCATTTT
>NA|NA|TRBJ2-3|TRBV19
CATRVGGTDTQYF
TGTGCCACTAGAGTAGGAGGCACAGATACGCAGTATTTT
>NA|NA|TRBJ1-4|TRBV2
CASRKIRAQKGTNEKLFF
TGTGCCAGCAGGAAAATTAGGGCTCAAAAGGGGACTAATGAAAAACTGTTTTTT
>NA|NA|TRBJ1-2|TRBV7-9
CASSLAWSGRGLSYGYTF
TGTGCCAGCAGCTTAGCCTGGTCAGGAAGAGGACTGAGCTATGGCTACACCTTC
>TRBD2|NA|TRBJ2-3|TRBV5-1
CASSSSSGIPTDTQYF
TGCGCCAGCAGCTCCTCTAGCGGGATTCCCACAGATACGCAGTATTTT
>TRBD1|once|TRBJ2-5|TRBV28
CASSLESSDRGETQYF
TGTGCCAGCAGTTTGGAGAGTAGTGACAGGGGAGAGACCCAGTACTTC
>TRBD2|NA|TRBJ2-2|TRBV24-1
CATSQWGTIDTGELFF
TGTGCCACCAGCCAATGGGGGACTATCGACACCGGGGAGCTGTTTTTT
>NA|many|TRBJ2-1|TRBV9
CASSVEAGTGNEQFF
TGTGCCAGCAGCGTAGAGGCGGGAACGGGTAATGAGCAGTTCTTC
>TRBD1|once|TRBJ1-2|TRBV29-1
CSVESPGQTYGYTF
TGCAGCGTTGAAAGCCCGGGACAGACCTATGGCTACACCTTC
>TRBD1|NA|TRBJ2-7|TRBV5-1
CASSLRQGSHEQYF
TGCGCCAGCAGCCTGCGACAGGGTAGCCACGAGCAGTACTTC
>TRBD1|NA|TRBJ2-7|TRBV9
CASSPTPTGASGEQYF
TGTGCCAGCAGCCCGACCCCGACAGGGGCTTCCGGCGAGCAGTACTTC
>NA|NA|TRBJ1-4|TRBV7-9
CASSLAGIYEKLFF
TGTGCCAGCAGCTTAGCCGGGATCTATGAAAAACTGTTTTTT
>NA|NA|TRBJ1-2|TRBV14
CASSQRDYYGYTF
TGTGCCAGCAGCCAGAGGGATTACTATGGCTACACCTTC
>NA|once|TRBJ2-1|TRBV10-1
CASSESSTSEQFF
TGCGCCAGCAGTGAGTCGTCGACTAGTGAGCAGTTCTTC
>TRBD1|NA|TRBJ1-1|TRBV6-6
CASSSDRVTEAFF
TGTGCCAGCAGCTCGGACAGGGTCACTGAAGCTTTCTTT
>TRBD1|NA|TRBJ2-7|TRBV18
CASSPLQTGGTGGEQYF
TGTGCCAGCTCACCTCTCCAGACAGGGGGCACTGGGGGCGAGCAGTACTTC
>TRBD1|NA|TRBJ1-3|TRBV6-6
CASSPGTGVPSGNTIYF
TGTGCCAGCAGTCCCGGGACAGGGGTCCCCTCTGGAAACACCATATATTTT
>NA|NA|TRBJ1-4|TRBV7-8
CASSLAGGGEKLFF
TGTGCCAGCAGCTTAGCAGGTGGAGGTGAAAAACTGTTTTTT
>TRBD1|once|TRBJ1-2|TRBV3-1/TRBV3-2
CASRQTTGQFHGYTF
TGTGCCAGCAGGCAAACCACGGGACAGTTTCATGGCTACACCTTC
>TRBD1|NA|TRBJ1-3|TRBV7-2
CASSLARGYGNTIYF
TGTGCCAGCAGCTTAGCCAGGGGGTATGGAAACACCATATATTTT
>TRBD2|NA|TRBJ2-5|TRBV3-1/TRBV3-2
CASSQGNFLLAGVSQETQYF
TGTGCCAGCAGCCAAGGGAACTTCCTCCTAGCGGGGGTATCACAAGAGACCCAGTACTTC
>NA|NA|TRBJ1-6|TRBV7-9
CASTDQGSPLHF
TGTGCCAGCACCGACCAGGGTTCACCCCTCCACTTT
>NA|few|TRBJ1-3|TRBV18
CASSRPGATSGNTIYF
TGTGCCAGCTCCCGTCCGGGTGCTACCTCTGGAAACACCATATATTTT
>NA|NA|TRBJ2-7|TRBV4-1
CASSHPTGTHSYEQYF
TGCGCCAGCAGCCATCCGACCGGGACTCACTCCTACGAGCAGTACTTC
>NA|NA|TRBJ1-1|TRBV5-1
CASSGGFGEAFF
TGCGCCAGCAGCGGGGGCTTTGGTGAAGCTTTCTTT
>NA|few|TRBJ2-2|TRBV10-3
CAYRSENTGELFF
TGTGCCTACCGTAGCGAGAACACCGGGGAGCTGTTTTTT
>TRBD1|few|TRBJ1-2|TRBV6-5
CASTGGSYGYTF
TGTGCCAGCACAGGGGGCAGCTATGGCTACACCTTC
>NA|once|TRBJ2-7|TRBV12-3/TRBV12-4
CASRPGGEQYF
TGTGCCAGCAGGCCCGGGGGCGAGCAGTACTTC
>TRBD1|NA|TRBJ1-1|TRBV27
CASSFWGQGETEAFF
TGTGCCAGCAGTTTTTGGGGACAGGGGGAAACTGAAGCTTTCTTT
>NA|NA|TRBJ2-7|TRBV7-8
CASSLASTSYEQYF
TGTGCCAGCAGCTTAGCCTCGACTAGCTACGAGCAGTACTTC
>NA|NA|TRBJ1-5|TRBV7-8
CASSFDRQRNQPQHF
TGTGCCAGCAGCTTCGATAGACAGCGCAATCAGCCCCAGCATTTT